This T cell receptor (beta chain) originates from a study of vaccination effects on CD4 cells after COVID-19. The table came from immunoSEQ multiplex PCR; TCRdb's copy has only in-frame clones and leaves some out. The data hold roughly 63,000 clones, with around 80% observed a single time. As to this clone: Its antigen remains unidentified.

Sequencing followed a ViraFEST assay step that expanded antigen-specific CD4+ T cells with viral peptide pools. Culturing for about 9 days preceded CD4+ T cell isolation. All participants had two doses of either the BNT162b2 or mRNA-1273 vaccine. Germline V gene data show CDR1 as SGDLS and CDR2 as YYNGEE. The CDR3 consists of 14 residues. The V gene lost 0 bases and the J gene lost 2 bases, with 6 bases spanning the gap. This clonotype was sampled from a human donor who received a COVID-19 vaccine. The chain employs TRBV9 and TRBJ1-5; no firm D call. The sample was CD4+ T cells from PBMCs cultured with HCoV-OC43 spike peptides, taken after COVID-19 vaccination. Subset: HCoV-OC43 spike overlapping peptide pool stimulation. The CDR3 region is CASSVDGGNQPQHF. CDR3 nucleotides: TGTGCCAGCAGCGTAGACGGGGGCAATCAGCCCCAGCATTTT. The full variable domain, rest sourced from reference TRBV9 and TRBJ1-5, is DSGVTQTPKHLITATGQRVTLRCSPRSGDLSVYWYQQSLDQGLQFLIQYYNGEERAKGNILERFSAQQFPDLHSELNLSSLELGDSALYFCASSVDGGNQPQHFGDGTRLSIL.